Listed below are T cell receptor beta chains from one sample, sequenced in a study of CD8+ T cells in alopecia areata. Produced via immunoSEQ multiplex PCR; TCRdb's table is partial and in-frame only. Seen here are a few hundred thousand clones, 60% observed once, and the top ten hold about 0.88%. This specimen consisted of CD4+ T cells sorted from blood, obtained around week 52, from a patient treated with tofacitinib. The source is a human donor with alopecia areata. Both conserved end residues are part of each CDR3. A D gene is named only where the DNA matches it firmly. For some rows the clone size is stated as once, few or many, or as a class when expanded; others skip it.

size: -
V: TRBV30
D: -
J: TRBJ1-4
DNA: TGTGCCTGGAGTGTGGGGGGGCGATTGGAAAAACTGTTTTTT
CDR3: CAWSVGGRLEKLFF

size: -
V: TRBV20-1
D: -
J: TRBJ2-5
DNA: TGCAGTGCTAGAGATTGGCAGACCCAGTACTTC
CDR3: CSARDWQTQYF

size: once
V: TRBV7-2
D: -
J: TRBJ2-3
DNA: TGTGCCAGCAGCGTGTTGCGAACAGATACGCAGTATTTT
CDR3: CASSVLRTDTQYF

size: -
V: TRBV7-2
D: -
J: TRBJ1-4
DNA: TGTGCCAGCTCTCGGGCAGACAATGAAAAACTGTTTTTT
CDR3: CASSRADNEKLFF

size: -
V: TRBV15
D: -
J: TRBJ2-1
DNA: TGTGCCACCAGCAGAGCCGGGGCGTACTCCTACAATGAGCAGTTCTTC
CDR3: CATSRAGAYSYNEQFF

size: -
V: TRBV19
D: TRBD1
J: TRBJ1-1
DNA: TGTGCCAGTAGTACTCCCGGGACAGCTGGTGAAGCTTTCTTT
CDR3: CASSTPGTAGEAFF

size: -
V: TRBV7-8
D: -
J: TRBJ2-7
DNA: TGTGCCAGCAGCACGGCGGGGGCCTTTTACGAGCAGTACTTC
CDR3: CASSTAGAFYEQYF

size: -
V: TRBV20-1
D: -
J: TRBJ1-1
DNA: TGCAGTGCTAGAAACACTGAAGCTTTCTTT
CDR3: CSARNTEAFF

size: -
V: TRBV13
D: -
J: TRBJ2-5
DNA: TGTGCCAGCAGCCACTTAGGGGAGACCCAGTACTTC
CDR3: CASSHLGETQYF

size: -
V: TRBV2
D: TRBD1
J: TRBJ2-1
DNA: TGTGCCAGCAGCACGGGACAGGGGGCCCTTAGCTCCTACAATGAGCAGTTCTTC
CDR3: CASSTGQGALSSYNEQFF

size: few
V: TRBV29-1
D: TRBD1
J: TRBJ2-7
DNA: TGCAGCGTTGAAGCGGGGCAGGGGGTCGGGGAGCAGTACTTC
CDR3: CSVEAGQGVGEQYF

size: -
V: TRBV30
D: TRBD2
J: TRBJ2-7
DNA: TGTGCCTGGAGTGTTCGCGGGGGGTATTACGAGCAGTACTTC
CDR3: CAWSVRGGYYEQYF

size: -
V: TRBV6-5
D: -
J: TRBJ2-1
DNA: TGTGCCAGCAGTTACTCGCTGCAGATCAATGAGCAGTTCTTC
CDR3: CASSYSLQINEQFF

size: -
V: TRBV2
D: TRBD1
J: TRBJ2-1
DNA: TGTGCCAGCAGTGCCCGGGACAGCTCTGAGCAGTTCTTC
CDR3: CASSARDSSEQFF

size: -
V: TRBV6-6
D: -
J: TRBJ1-2
DNA: TGTGCCAGCAGTCCGGACAGCGAAAATGGCTACACCTTC
CDR3: CASSPDSENGYTF

size: few
V: TRBV4-3
D: TRBD1
J: TRBJ1-1
DNA: TGCGCCAGCAGCCAACAGGGGGTGAACACTGAAGCTTTCTTT
CDR3: CASSQQGVNTEAFF

size: -
V: TRBV9
D: TRBD2
J: TRBJ2-1
DNA: TGTGCCAGCAGCGTAGATCTAGCGGCAAGCTCCCGCGAGCAGTTCTTC
CDR3: CASSVDLAASSREQFF

size: -
V: TRBV5-4
D: TRBD1
J: TRBJ1-2
DNA: TGTGCCAGCAGCTTCGAACAGGGGATCTATGGCTACACCTTC
CDR3: CASSFEQGIYGYTF

size: -
V: TRBV6-1
D: -
J: TRBJ1-2
DNA: TGTGCCAGCAGTGGCGGCACCTCTAACTATGGCTACACCTTC
CDR3: CASSGGTSNYGYTF

size: -
V: TRBV7-9
D: -
J: TRBJ2-1
DNA: TGTGCCAGCAGCTTAATCTACGGGGAAAGTGGCTACAATGAGCAGTTCTTC
CDR3: CASSLIYGESGYNEQFF

size: few
V: TRBV30
D: -
J: TRBJ2-5
DNA: TGTGCCTGGGAAAGGGCAGGGGCCACCAACCAAGAGACCCAGTACTTC
CDR3: CAWERAGATNQETQYF

size: -
V: TRBV30
D: -
J: TRBJ1-5
DNA: TGTGCCTGGAGTCTGGGGGCTCAGCCCCAGCATTTT
CDR3: CAWSLGAQPQHF

size: -
V: TRBV30
D: -
J: TRBJ1-2
DNA: TGTGCCTGGAGTATCCTACAGGGAATCTATGGCTACACCTTC
CDR3: CAWSILQGIYGYTF

size: few
V: TRBV30
D: -
J: TRBJ1-2
DNA: TGTGCCTGGAGTGTACTGAGTCGTACAGCTGGCTATGGCTACACCTTC
CDR3: CAWSVLSRTAGYGYTF

size: many
V: TRBV7-2
D: -
J: TRBJ2-7
DNA: TGTGCCAGCAGCTTAGAAAACACTAGGGGCCACGAGCAGTACTTC
CDR3: CASSLENTRGHEQYF

size: -
V: TRBV18
D: -
J: TRBJ2-3
DNA: TGTGCCAGCTCACCCAAGCGGAACACAGATACGCAGTATTTT
CDR3: CASSPKRNTDTQYF

size: few
V: TRBV6-5
D: TRBD1
J: TRBJ1-5
DNA: TGTGCCAGCAGTCCGAGGGGGCGAGGTCAGCCCCAGCATTTT
CDR3: CASSPRGRGQPQHF

size: -
V: TRBV30
D: -
J: TRBJ1-2
DNA: TGTGCCTGGTCCTTCGGAGGGACCCTACTTGATGGCTACACCTTC
CDR3: CAWSFGGTLLDGYTF

size: -
V: TRBV5-1
D: TRBD1
J: TRBJ2-1
DNA: TGCGCCAGCAGCCCGGCGGACAGGGTCTCCTACAATGAGCAGTTCTTC
CDR3: CASSPADRVSYNEQFF